This T cell receptor (beta chain) was captured in a study of T cell responses to AZD1222 COVID-19 vaccine. V lost 3 bases and J 0 bases, leaving 9 bases between the germline ends. The CDR3 spans 15 residues. The V gene's germline CDR1 is SEHNR and CDR2 FQNEAQ (reference sequence). This clone was recorded a few times. Measured with immunoSEQ multiplex PCR; TCRdb has only the in-frame clones, and not every one. The table includes about 97,000 clones, approximately 86% detected once. The sequence derives from an adult in good health. The sequencing here drew on peripheral blood, taken on day 0 of AZD1222 vaccination. The chain couples TRBV7-9 to TRBJ1-3; possibly TRBD1 for D (5 bases). CDR3 sequence reads: CASSLTADSGNTIYF. The CDR3 DNA sequence: TGTGCCAGCAGCTTGACAGCCGACTCTGGAAACACCATATATTTT.